One sample yielded the 8 T cell receptor beta chains listed below, sequenced in a study of blood T cells in healthy people across ages. Sample-barcoded 5' priming and a J-beta primer mix drove a second PCR of about 6 to 12 cycles. TCRdb itself ran the 5' RACE reads through MiXCR, one entry per CDR3 protein. Altogether 760,000 or so distinct CDR3 sequences are present, 20% to 30% being singletons, with the ten largest covering more than 8.5%. Another study also made use of these data, one on T cells of mothers and their children.

Sequenced input: blood. The receptors stem from a boy between 10 and 17 years old in good health.

The rearrangement joins TRBV20-1 to TRBJ2-7; no clear D gene. There are 14 residues in the CDR3. Germline V gene data show CDR1 as DFQATT and CDR2 as SNEGSKA (reference sequence). Trimming left V 3 bases short and J 4 bases short, with 16 bases between. The CDR3 DNA reads as TGCAGTGCTAGTTTTCCTAGAGGAGCGTACGAGCAGTACTTC. Amino acids: CSASFPRGAYEQYF.

The V gene is TRBV24-1, the J gene TRBJ2-7, with D uncertain. There are 11 residues in the CDR3. The V end was cut by 1 base, the J end by 5 bases, with 2 bases between. Per germline, CDR1 KGHDR and CDR2 SFDVKD. CDR3 in amino acids: CATSDFDEQYF. CDR3 nucleotide sequence: TGTGCCACCAGTGATTTTGACGAGCAGTACTTC.

The chain recombines TRBV9 with TRBJ2-5; 7 bases map to TRBD2. Near its end, the DNA agrees better with TRBJ2-1, so the J call may be wrong. Per the germline V gene, CDR1 is SGDLS and CDR2 is YYNGEE. The CDR3 length is 14 residues. The CDR3 region is CASSLAERGNEQFF. The DNA of the CDR3 is TGTGCCAGCAGCCTAGCGGAGCGAGGCAATGAGCAGTTCTTC.

This clonotype was counted a few times. This sequence joins TRBV6-2 or TRBV6-3 and TRBJ2-2, with D possibly being TRBD2 (6 bases). Germline loops: CDR1 MNHEY, CDR2 SVGEGT. V was trimmed by 7 bases and J by 5 bases, leaving 20 bases between them. This CDR3 contains 16 residues. DNA of the CDR3: TGTGCCAGCACCCTCCCCCCGGCGGGACGGACCGGGGAGCTGTTTTTT. It yields the protein CASTLPPAGRTGELFF.

This clonotype occurred a few times. J is TRBJ2-5 and V is TRBV6-2 or TRBV6-3; either TRBD1 or TRBD2 may supply D (5 bases each). The germline CDR1 and CDR2 sequences are MNHEY and SVGEGT. Trimming stripped 8 bases from V and 7 bases from J, with 20 bases between. This CDR3 region has 14 residues. The CDR3 region has the DNA TGTGCCAGCCTAGGGGAGAGATCCCTGACGACCCAGTACTTC. This sequence encodes CASLGERSLTTQYF.

J is TRBJ1-4 and V is TRBV2, with D hard to call. V lost 8 bases and J lost 8, with 3 bases in between. The germline gives CDR1 SNHLY, CDR2 FYNNEI. This CDR3 region has 9 residues. CDR3 amino acids: CASGEKLFF. In nucleotides, the CDR3 is TGTGCCAGCGGAGAAAAACTGTTTTTT. Supplemented by reference TRBV2 and TRBJ1-4, the full variable domain reads EPEVTQTPSHQVTQMGQEVILRCVPISNHLYFYWYRQILGQKVEFLVSFYNNEISEKSEIFDDQFSVERPDGSNFTLKIRSTKLEDSAMYFCASGEKLFFGSGTQLSVL.

This chain links TRBV20-1 with TRBJ2-1; 8 bases match TRBD2. CDR1 and CDR2 (germline): DFQATT, SNEGSKA (reference sequence). This CDR3 region has 15 residues. The trim removed 0 bases at V and 4 bases at J, leaving 5 bases unmatched. This chain's CDR3 is CSAREALADYNEQFF. The CDR3 DNA reads as TGCAGTGCTAGAGAAGCACTAGCGGATTACAATGAGCAGTTCTTC.

The table lists this clonotype with a few counts. CDR3 protein: CASSKNRDAPDGYTF. The CDR3 DNA follows: TGTGCCAGCAGTAAGAACCGGGACGCGCCGGATGGCTACACCTTC. The rearrangement links TRBV6-5 to TRBJ1-2, with a weak D call TRBD1 (5 bases). CDR3 length equals 15 residues. CDR1 is MNHEY, CDR2 SVGAGI, per germline. V lost 5 bases and J lost 6, with 19 bases in between.